What follows are 2 T cell receptor beta chains derived from one specimen sequenced in a study of regulatory T cells in long-lasting Graves disease. Time point specified: newly diagnosed GD, antithyroid drugs for less than 3 months. Following extraction of RNA from PBMCs, that RNA was used to make the TCR library. The authors built TCR beta libraries using iRepertoire HTBI primers and Arm-PCR of CDR3 regions. MiXCR, applied by TCRdb to the multiplex PCR reads, yields one record per CDR3 protein. The table includes 350,000 to 450,000 distinct CDR3 sequences, under 15% detected once. Another study also made use of these data, one on T cells in Graves' hyperthyroidism and ophthalmopathy.

Sequenced material: peripheral blood mononuclear cells (PBMCs), taken at new diagnosis, from a patient treated with antithyroid drugs. Every receptor here comes from a woman in her twenties or thirties with Graves disease.

This clonotype was observed many times. V usage is TRBV12-3 or TRBV12-4 and J usage is TRBJ1-2, with TRBD1 matching over 10 bases. The CDR3 consists of 17 residues. After removal of 5 bases from V and 2 bases from J, the junction contained 11 bases not matched to a gene. The CDR3 spells CASSTWTGGYVNYGYTF. Here the CDR3 DNA reads TGTGCCAGCAGTACCTGGACAGGGGGTTATGTAAACTATGGCTACACCTTC.

The sample holds many counts of this clonotype. The chain uses TRBV5-1 and TRBJ2-1; D call uncertain. This CDR3 comprises 11 residues. Between the trimmed V and J ends, which lost 2 bases and 12 bases, there was a span of 9 bases. Germline V gene lookup returns CDR1 SGHRS and CDR2 YFSETQ. For the CDR3, the DNA is TGCGCCAGCAGCTTAGAGGAGAGGCAGTTCTTC. It translates to CASSLEERQFF. The full variable domain, with the rest looked up from reference TRBV5-1 and TRBJ2-1, is KAGVTQTPRYLIKTRGQQVTLSCSPISGHRSVSWYQQTPGQGLQFLFEYFSETQRNKGNFPGRFSGRQFSNSRSEMNVSTLELGDSALYLCASSLEERQFFGPGTRLTVL.